Sequencing of this TCR beta chain was carried out in a study of T cell responses to AZD1222 COVID-19 vaccine. Study-wide results and caveats: Spike-specific TCR depth and breadth grew after two AZD1222 doses. Baseline antibody screening turned up just a handful of seropositive AZD1222 recipients. Across the whole spike, CD4 TCRs peaked at regions 160-218 and 743-854. Donors were largely white British and mainly female; clonal diversity was possibly underestimated.

Clones were sequenced by immunoSEQ multiplex PCR, and TCRdb holds only the in-frame ones, with some missing. The repertoire has approximately 150,000 clones, roughly 89% of them found once; the top ten carry approximately 8%. Germline trimming cut 1 base from V and 3 bases from J; bases unmatched to any gene: 8. The V gene's germline CDR1 is SEHNR and CDR2 FQNEAQ (reference sequence). The CDR3 totals 17 residues. Turning to this clone: The antigen remains unidentified.

The sequence was collected from an adult who received the MenACWY meningococcal vaccine as a control. The sample was peripheral blood, taken 28 days after the second dose of the MenACWY control vaccine. The J gene is TRBJ1-5, the V gene TRBV7-9, with TRBD1 matching 8 bases. CDR3 sequence (DNA): TGTGCCAGCAGCTTAGGGACAGGGAATCCCATCAATCAGCCCCAGCATTTT. It translates to CASSLGTGNPINQPQHF. Full variable domain (remainder filled in from reference TRBV7-9 and TRBJ1-5): DTGVSQNPRHKITKRGQNVTFRCDPISEHNRLYWYRQTLGQGPEFLTYFQNEAQLEKSRLLSDRFSAERPKGSFSTLEIQRTEQGDSAMYLCASSLGTGNPINQPQHFGDGTRLSIL.